Sequencing of this TCR beta chain was carried out in a study of OX40 agonist ivuxolimab in advanced cancers. The overall study: Patients received the agonistic anti-OX40 (CD134) antibody ivuxolimab. Ivuxolimab was delivered to patients intravenously every 2 weeks at doses spanning 0.01 to 10 mg/kg.

Study-wide points: On average, CD8+ T cells had more expanded clones than CD4+.

Exclusion applied to patients with autoimmune disease history or systemic immunosuppression. Germline CDR1 is SGHTS and CDR2 is YDEGEE. The length of the CDR3 is 12 residues. The V end was cut by 8 bases, the J end by 1 base, with 7 bases between. The protocol was immunoSEQ multiplex PCR, while the TCRdb copy is restricted to in-frame clones and leaves out a portion. The sample lists about 71,000 clones, about nine tenths occurring once. With respect to this clone: Antigen unknown.

The receptor was isolated from an adult with an advanced solid tumor such as melanoma, head and neck, liver or kidney cancer. V is TRBV5-8 and J is TRBJ2-1; D is unresolved. The sample here was CD4+ or CD8+ T cells sorted from blood, taken in a trial of the OX40 agonist ivuxolimab. CDR3 region: CASTRSYNEQFF. CDR3 nucleotides: TGTGCCAGTACCCGGTCCTACAATGAGCAGTTCTTC.